These 30 T cell receptor beta chains originate from one sample sequenced in a study of blood T cells in healthy people across ages. The second PCR ran roughly 6 to 11 cycles with a sample-barcoded 5' primer and J-beta primers. TCRdb passed the 5' RACE reads through MiXCR, listing each CDR3 protein once. The table lists about 670,000 distinct CDR3 sequences, about 51% of them singletons, with approximately 15% in the top ten. The sample taken for sequencing was blood. The receptors come from a woman of 80 years or more in good health.

As concerns this clonotype: Being one base from a much bigger clone, this may be a read error. The chain has TRBV7-9 and TRBJ2-1, with D maybe TRBD2 (6 bases). The DNA matches TRBJ2-7 better at its end, which makes the J call doubtful. The CDR3 totals 13 residues. Germline loops: CDR1 SEHNR, CDR2 FQNEAQ (reference sequence). The DNA of the CDR3 is TGTGCCAGCAGTCAAGTGTGGGGGGATGAGCAGTACTTC. It encodes CASSQVWGDEQYF.

This clonotype was recorded a few times. The DNA for the CDR3 is TGTGCCAGCAGCCACCTGACTGGCAACAATGAGCAGTTCTTC. It translates to CASSHLTGNNEQFF. The V and J genes are TRBV14 and TRBJ2-1; no firm D call. This CDR3 is built from 14 residues. V lost 3 bases and J 5 bases, leaving 11 bases between the germline ends. Germline V gene sequence: CDR1 SGHDN, CDR2 FVKESK.

The chain carries TRBV28 and TRBJ2-3; 10 nucleotides match TRBD1. The CDR3 is made up of 15 amino acids. Germline CDR1 is MDHEN and CDR2 is SYDVKM. With V trimmed by 2 bases and J by 8 bases, 7 bases remained unmatched. The CDR3 DNA reads as TGTGCCAGCAGTTTAATAGGGACAGGGGAAGTTACGCAGTATTTT. Translation: CASSLIGTGEVTQYF.

The rearrangement uses TRBV4-2 and TRBJ1-2; TRBD1 might be the D (5 bases). The germline V gene has CDR1 LGHNA and CDR2 YNFKEQ. This CDR3 contains 20 residues. V lost 0 bases, J lost 3 bases, and 26 bases lay in between. CDR3 bases: TGTGCCAGCAGCCAAGATAGTCGGGGACGTTCGAAGCAGAGGGACTATGGCTACACCTTC. Its translation is CASSQDSRGRSKQRDYGYTF.

The rearrangement joins TRBV27 to TRBJ1-2; 9 nucleotides agree with TRBD1. CDR3 length equals 14 residues. J gave up 2 bases and V 6 bases, and 4 bases lay outside the gene matches. The germline V gene encodes CDR1 MNHEY and CDR2 SMNVEV (reference sequence). The CDR3 is CASRGTGRNYGYTF. The CDR3 nucleotides read TGTGCCAGCAGAGGGACAGGGCGCAACTATGGCTACACCTTC.

The rearrangement links TRBV24-1 to TRBJ2-3, with D possibly being TRBD1 (5 bases). This CDR3 contains 13 residues. Trimming shortened V by 4 bases and J by 6 bases, and 10 bases separated the two germline ends. Germline values: CDR1 KGHDR, CDR2 SFDVKD. The CDR3 DNA reads TGTGCCACCAGTGACCCCAACAGGGATACGCAGTATTTT. Its translation is CATSDPNRDTQYF.

Turning to this clonotype: This may come from a read error, since a much larger clone is one base off. The V and J genes are TRBV20-1 and TRBJ1-1; D ambiguous. CDR1 is DFQATT and CDR2 is SNEGSKA in the germline V gene (reference sequence). CDR3 length: 14 amino acids. V was clipped by 1 base and J by 0 bases, with 9 bases between them. In DNA form, the CDR3 reads TGCAGTGCTAGAGGGCGGGGAGTGAACACTGAAGCTTTCTTT. Its protein is CSARGRGVNTEAFF.

J is TRBJ1-2 and V is TRBV10-3; D is undetermined. V was pared by 4 bases and J by 0 bases, with 3 bases between. The germline gives CDR1 ENHRY, CDR2 SYGVKD. The CDR3 loop spans 12 amino acids. The CDR3 sequence is CAISAANYGYTF. As DNA, the CDR3 is TGTGCCATCAGTGCGGCTAACTATGGCTACACCTTC.

This clonotype was counted at least ten times. The chain employs TRBV5-1 and TRBJ2-3; D possibly matches TRBD1 or TRBD2 (6 bases each). The CDR3 consists of 16 residues. Germline CDR1 reads SGHRS; CDR2 reads YFSETQ. Trimming took 4 bases from V and 6 from J, leaving 21 bases between them. The CDR3 region is CASSPPPGANQDTQYF. The DNA of the CDR3 is TGCGCCAGCAGCCCCCCCCCGGGGGCTAATCAGGATACGCAGTATTTT.

CDR3 loop: CASSRSTGPGETQYF. CDR3 sequence (DNA): TGTGCCAGCAGTAGAAGTACGGGGCCAGGAGAGACCCAGTACTTC. The chain carries TRBV12-3 or TRBV12-4 and TRBJ2-5, with D perhaps TRBD1 or TRBD2 (5 bases each). The CDR3 consists of 15 residues. Trimming took off 5 bases at V and 4 bases at J, with 17 bases between the two ends.

This clonotype was counted at least ten times. This chain links TRBV27 with TRBJ2-1, with 11 positions matching TRBD2. Germline-derived CDR1 and CDR2 are MNHEY and SMNVEV (reference sequence). Losses at the gene ends were 7 bases for V and 8 bases for J; bases not matched to a gene: 25. CDR3 length: 20 residues. The CDR3 nucleotides read TGTGCCAGCAAAATAGCCGGGACAGGGATAGTAGCGGGAGGGAGGCATGAGCAGTTCTTC. Translating gives CASKIAGTGIVAGGRHEQFF.

V is TRBV5-1 and J is TRBJ2-1; no reliable D call. V gave up 4 bases and J gave up 8 bases, with 13 bases separating them. This CDR3 has 13 residues. Germline V lookup: CDR1 SGHRS, CDR2 YFSETQ. DNA for the CDR3: TGCGCCAGCAGCGGGGTGGTTTTCGATGAGCAGTTCTTC. It specifies CASSGVVFDEQFF.

There are many counts of this clonotype. The chain recombines TRBV5-1 with TRBJ1-2; D not resolved. Deletions cut 4 bases from V and 3 bases from J, with 13 bases between. The germline V gene encodes CDR1 SGHRS and CDR2 YFSETQ. The CDR3 sequence is 14 residues long. The CDR3 here is CASSKDLSDYGYTF. CDR3 in DNA: TGCGCCAGCAGCAAGGACCTGTCAGACTATGGCTACACCTTC.

This chain uses TRBV10-3 with TRBJ2-3; the match to TRBD1 covers 7 bases. This CDR3 is built from 13 residues. Germline V CDR1 and CDR2: ENHRY, SYGVKD. The CDR3 here is CVTQGLSTDTQYF. CDR3 in DNA: TGTGTCACACAGGGGCTTAGCACAGATACGCAGTATTTT.

Notes on this clonotype: A read error may explain this, as a much larger clone is one base away. V is TRBV6-6 and J is TRBJ2-7; a possible D gene is TRBD1 (5 bases). Trimming took off 2 bases at V and 3 bases at J, with 8 bases between the two ends. From germline, CDR1 is MNHNY and CDR2 SVGAGI (reference sequence). The length of the CDR3 is 13 residues. Written as DNA, the CDR3 is TGTGCCAGCAGTTACCCGACAGACTACGAGCAGTACTTC. This gives the protein CASSYPTDYEQYF.

The chain employs TRBV10-3 and TRBJ1-5; the D gene is possibly TRBD1 (5 bases). This CDR3 spans 16 amino acids. Germline values: CDR1 ENHRY, CDR2 SYGVKD. Trimming shortened V by 0 bases and J by 2 bases, and 11 bases separated the two germline ends. The chain's CDR3 is CAISESQGRGNQPQHF. CDR3 in DNA: TGTGCCATCAGTGAGTCGCAGGGAAGGGGCAATCAGCCCCAGCATTTT.

This clonotype has a handful of counts. The J gene is TRBJ2-7, the V gene TRBV9; maybe TRBD2 (5 bases). The end of the DNA aligns better with TRBJ2-5, so the J call may be wrong. The CDR3 contains 13 residues. Per the germline V gene, CDR1 is SGDLS and CDR2 is YYNGEE. CDR3 in DNA: TGTGCCAGCAGCGTAGAAGGCGAGGGGACCCAGTACTTC. Translating gives CASSVEGEGTQYF.

Turning to this clonotype: This may be a read error, as it is one base from a much larger clone. This chain uses TRBV12-3 or TRBV12-4 with TRBJ2-3; D call uncertain. The V end lost 10 bases, the J end lost 3 bases, and 17 bases lay between the germline ends. The CDR3 has 14 residues. CDR3 nucleotide sequence: TGTGCCACTTTCGGGTGGGGTTTGACAGATACGCAGTATTTT. This encodes CATFGWGLTDTQYF.

As to this clonotype: A junction boundary mismatches the germline segment, possibly from a read error. The chain employs TRBV6-5 and TRBJ2-5; no clear D. Germline V gene data show CDR1 as MNHEY and CDR2 as SVGAGI. The CDR3 totals 12 residues. For the CDR3, the DNA is TGTGCCAACAGTCTGACACAAGAGACCCAGTACTTC. Translation gives CANSLTQETQYF.

CDR3 in amino acids: CASSPGRGTGSHGNEQYF. As DNA, the CDR3 is TGTGCCAGCAGCCCAGGCAGGGGGACAGGGAGTCATGGCAATGAGCAGTACTTC. This sequence joins TRBV6-4 and TRBJ2-5; 9 bases align to TRBD1. The CDR3 consists of 18 residues. Germline V gives CDR1 MRHNA, CDR2 SNTAGT. The V segment lost 6 bases and the J segment 11 bases; nucleotides outside the gene matches: 25.

CDR3: CANPDRGSTGELFF. The CDR3 DNA reads as TGTGCCAACCCGGACAGGGGAAGCACCGGGGAGCTGTTTTTT. The chain is built from TRBV7-9 and TRBJ2-2; 9 bases line up with TRBD1. CDR3 length equals 14 residues. The germline V gene encodes CDR1 SEHNR and CDR2 FQNEAQ (reference sequence). After removal of 10 bases from V and 4 bases from J, the junction contained 7 bases not matched to a gene.

Turning to this clonotype: A much larger clone lies a single base off, so this may be a read error. The V call is TRBV12-3 or TRBV12-4, the J call TRBJ2-3, with D tentatively TRBD1 or TRBD2 (6 bases each). V was pared by 3 bases and J by 10 bases, with 17 bases between. This CDR3 spans 14 amino acids. CDR3 residues: CASSFVGGGDAQYF. In nucleotides, the CDR3 is TGTGCCAGCAGTTTCGTCGGGGGCGGGGATGCGCAGTATTTT.

This clonotype was seen at least ten times. The V gene is TRBV28, the J gene TRBJ2-7; D is ambiguous. This CDR3 contains 17 residues. Per the germline V gene, CDR1 is MDHEN and CDR2 is SYDVKM. V was clipped by 5 bases and J by 5 bases, with 25 bases between them. The DNA for the CDR3 is TGTGCCAGCAGTCTAATGGCCTACGGTTCCATGGGTGACGAGCAGTACTTC. Translated: CASSLMAYGSMGDEQYF.

The rearrangement links TRBV12-3 or TRBV12-4 to TRBJ2-1; 8 bases line up with TRBD1. V lost 6 bases and J lost 6; bases outside the gene matches: 10. The length of the CDR3 is 15 residues. The CDR3 DNA follows: TGTGCCAGCAGCCGGGGCAGGGGGCTTGGCAATGAGCAGTTCTTC. It encodes CASSRGRGLGNEQFF.

In this sample, this clonotype turned up many times. The V call is TRBV28, the J call TRBJ2-3; tentatively, D is TRBD1 or TRBD2 (5 bases each). This CDR3 region has 15 residues. Germline V gene sequence: CDR1 MDHEN, CDR2 SYDVKM. Trimming removed 3 bases at V and 2 bases at J, with 12 bases between. The CDR3 loop is CASSFPGRITDTQYF. The CDR3 DNA is TGTGCCAGCAGTTTCCCGGGACGGATCACAGATACGCAGTATTTT.

The rearrangement joins TRBV20-1 to TRBJ1-2; D is perhaps TRBD1 (5 bases). In germline, CDR1 is DFQATT, CDR2 SNEGSKA (reference sequence). This CDR3 is built from 12 residues. With 7 bases removed from V and 8 bases from J, the gap between germline ends came to 17 bases. The CDR3 here is CSEYWQGGGYTF. In DNA, the CDR3 is TGCAGTGAGTACTGGCAGGGAGGAGGCTACACCTTC.

This clonotype was detected ten times or more. The V gene is TRBV20-1, the J gene TRBJ1-4, with D perhaps TRBD1 (5 bases). Trimming pared 3 bases from V and 8 bases from J, leaving 13 bases between. CDR1 is DFQATT and CDR2 is SNEGSKA in the germline V gene (reference sequence). This CDR3 is built from 13 residues. CDR3 protein: CSASPFPGEKLFF. CDR3 sequence (DNA): TGCAGTGCTAGCCCCTTTCCAGGGGAAAAACTGTTTTTT.

The chain couples TRBV10-3 to TRBJ2-7; 12 nucleotides line up with TRBD1. Trimming took 8 bases from V and 4 from J; bases not matched to a gene: 9. CDR1 ENHRY and CDR2 SYGVKD come from the germline V gene. This CDR3 region has 15 residues. The CDR3 loop is CAIRGPGQGAYEQYF. The CDR3 DNA follows: TGTGCCATCCGTGGACCGGGACAGGGGGCATACGAGCAGTACTTC.

The gene calls are TRBV5-1 and TRBJ1-2; 8 nucleotides align to TRBD1. Germline CDR1 SGHRS, CDR2 YFSETQ. The CDR3 spans 15 residues. With 3 bases clipped from V and 5 bases from J, the junction kept 9 bases outside the gene matches. This CDR3 reads CASSYDRGTNYGYTF. In DNA, the CDR3 is TGCGCCAGCAGCTACGACAGGGGAACGAATTATGGCTACACCTTC.

Details on this clonotype: A much larger clone lies a single base off, so this may be a read error. The chain joins TRBV12-3 or TRBV12-4 to TRBJ2-1; D not resolved. Trimming stripped 11 bases from V and 0 bases from J, with 17 bases between. The CDR3 extends over 15 amino acids. CDR3 in amino acids: CAGIRSGSSYNEQFF. The CDR3 DNA reads as TGTGCCGGCATCCGTAGTGGTAGCTCCTACAATGAGCAGTTCTTC.